This entry lists 20 T cell receptor beta chains sequenced from one sample in a study of cytomegalovirus exposure and HLA in healthy donors. Researchers ran the PCR with 60 Vbeta and 13 Jbeta primers. Clones were sequenced by immunoSEQ multiplex PCR, and TCRdb holds only the in-frame ones, with some missing. There are around 150,000 clones in the sample; roughly 70% occur only once, and under 2% lies in the top ten. Material: PBMCs. These receptors all stem from a human donor in good health.

This chain joins TRBV6-5 and TRBJ2-7; 8 nucleotides match TRBD1. Germline CDR1 is MNHEY and CDR2 is SVGAGI. The CDR3 has 13 residues. Trimming at V came to 5 bases and at J to 4 bases, leaving 4 bases not matched to a gene. This CDR3 is CASSEDREYEQYF. The CDR3 DNA reads as TGTGCCAGCAGTGAGGACAGGGAATACGAGCAGTACTTC.

The gene calls are TRBV10-2 and TRBJ2-7; D call uncertain. Germline loops: CDR1 WSHSY, CDR2 SAAADI. The length of the CDR3 is 13 residues. V was cut by 1 base and J by 3 bases, with 7 bases left in between. The CDR3 DNA reads as TGCGCCAGCAGTGAGTTTCCAGGCTACGAGCAGTACTTC. Its translation is CASSEFPGYEQYF.

The chain links TRBV11-2 to TRBJ2-7, with 9 nucleotides matching TRBD1. This CDR3 comprises 13 residues. The germline V gene has CDR1 SGHAT and CDR2 FQNNGV. The ends lost 8 bases at V and 0 bases at J; junction bases unmatched: 2. This chain's CDR3 is CASGQGSSYEQYF. CDR3 DNA: TGTGCCAGCGGACAGGGGAGCTCCTACGAGCAGTACTTC.

This clone has a handful of counts. The V and J genes are TRBV19 and TRBJ1-5; 9 positions agree with TRBD1. Germline values: CDR1 LNHDA, CDR2 SQIVND (reference sequence). V was clipped by 3 bases and J by 6 bases; unmatched bases: 9. This CDR3 region has 16 residues. In DNA, the CDR3 is TGTGCCAGTAGTATCACCACGGGACAGGGAGCTCAGCCCCAGCATTTT. As protein: CASSITTGQGAQPQHF.

This clone was picked up a small number of times. The chain combines TRBV28 with TRBJ2-7, with D maybe TRBD1 (5 bases). This CDR3 has 13 amino acids. V lost 2 bases to trimming and J lost 2 bases, with 7 bases between them. CDR1 and CDR2 (germline): MDHEN, SYDVKM. The chain's CDR3 is CASSLIRAYEQYF. CDR3 in DNA: TGTGCCAGCAGTTTAATCAGGGCCTACGAGCAGTACTTC.

There are a few counts of this clone. The V gene is TRBV6-6, the J gene TRBJ2-7; 12 bases match TRBD1. Trimming at V came to 5 bases and at J to 10 bases, leaving 9 bases not matched to a gene. In germline, CDR1 is MNHNY, CDR2 SVGAGI (reference sequence). This CDR3 region has 14 residues. The CDR3 is CASSGPGQGADQYF. The DNA of the CDR3 is TGTGCCAGCAGTGGACCGGGACAGGGGGCTGATCAGTACTTC.

V is TRBV6-1 and J is TRBJ2-7; TRBD1 matches at 8 bases. Looked up from germline, CDR1 is MNHNS and CDR2 is SASEGT. The length of the CDR3 is 14 residues. After removal of 6 bases from V and 3 bases from J, the junction contained 7 bases not matched to a gene. The CDR3 DNA reads as TGTGCCAGCAGGTGGACAGGGTTGGGCTACGAGCAGTACTTC. Translating gives CASRWTGLGYEQYF.

The sample holds a few counts of this clone. This chain joins TRBV5-1 and TRBJ1-1; D perhaps matches TRBD1 (5 bases). V lost 0 bases to trimming and J lost 1 base, with 7 bases between them. CDR3 size: 14 residues. Germline V gives CDR1 SGHRS, CDR2 YFSETQ. The CDR3 here is CASSLEGQNTEAFF. The CDR3 nucleotides are TGCGCCAGCAGCTTGGAGGGGCAGAACACTGAAGCTTTCTTT.

V usage is TRBV6-1 and J usage is TRBJ1-2; 7 nucleotides line up with TRBD1. The ends lost 2 bases at V and 0 bases at J; junction bases unmatched: 3. CDR1 is MNHNS, CDR2 SASEGT, per germline. This CDR3 has 15 amino acids. CDR3 in DNA: TGTGCCAGCAGTGAATACAGGGGCGCTAACTATGGCTACACCTTC. Translation gives CASSEYRGANYGYTF.

This clone was counted between two and nine times. The V call is TRBV11-3, the J call TRBJ2-7, with unresolved D. In germline, CDR1 is SGHNT, CDR2 YENEEA. The germline V and J ends were trimmed by 5 bases and 1 base, with 9 bases remaining between them. The CDR3 length is 13 residues. The CDR3 loop is CASSPGLSYEQYF. In DNA, the CDR3 is TGTGCCAGCAGCCCGGGTCTATCCTACGAGCAGTACTTC.

The chain is built from TRBV5-4 and TRBJ2-7, with 7 bases identical to TRBD2. The germline V gene encodes CDR1 SGHNT and CDR2 YYREEE (reference sequence). The V and J ends lost 4 bases and 3 bases, in that order; junction bases with no gene match: 7. This CDR3 has 14 residues. This CDR3 reads CASSTGPGGYEQYF. In DNA, the CDR3 is TGTGCCAGCAGCACCGGGCCGGGGGGCTACGAGCAGTACTTC. The full variable domain, with the rest looked up from reference TRBV5-4 and TRBJ2-7, is ETGVTQSPTHLIKTRGQQVTLRCSSQSGHNTVSWYQQALGQGPQFIFQYYREEENGRGNFPPRFSGLQFPNYSSELNVNALELDDSALYLCASSTGPGGYEQYFGPGTRLTVT.

This chain links TRBV6-5 with TRBJ1-5, with D possibly TRBD1 on 6 matching bases. Germline lookup yields CDR1 MNHEY and CDR2 SVGAGI. Trimming shortened V by 5 bases and J by 7 bases, and 12 bases separated the two germline ends. This CDR3 spans 13 amino acids. In DNA form, the CDR3 reads TGTGCCAGCAGTCTCAACAGGGCCCAGCCCCAGCATTTT. It encodes CASSLNRAQPQHF.

Here the CDR3 reads CASSEGLAQETQYF. The CDR3 DNA follows: TGTGCCAGCAGCGAGGGACTAGCGCAAGAGACCCAGTACTTC. The rearrangement links TRBV7-2 to TRBJ2-5, with 10 bases matching TRBD2. This CDR3 region has 14 residues. J gave up 2 bases and V 5 bases, and 2 bases lay outside the gene matches. Per germline, CDR1 SGHTA and CDR2 FQGNSA.

The V gene is TRBV11-2, the J gene TRBJ2-7, with D perhaps matching TRBD2 (5 bases). Germline V CDR1 and CDR2: SGHAT, FQNNGV. This CDR3 contains 17 residues. Trimming cost V 3 bases and J 1 base, with 19 bases left between them. The CDR3 DNA reads TGTGCCAGCAGCTTTGGAGCTTTGCGGGTTCCGTCCTACGAGCAGTACTTC. It translates to CASSFGALRVPSYEQYF.

This chain connects TRBV4-1 to TRBJ2-1; D is uncertain. CDR3 length: 15 residues. Germline V gene lookup returns CDR1 MGHRA and CDR2 YSYEKL. V was pared by 0 bases and J by 0 bases, with 6 bases between. The CDR3 sequence is CASSQDLGSYNEQFF. The CDR3 coding sequence is TGCGCCAGCAGCCAAGATCTAGGCTCCTACAATGAGCAGTTCTTC.

The rearrangement links TRBV4-2 to TRBJ2-7, with TRBD2 matching 12 bases. CDR1 and CDR2 (germline): LGHNA, YNFKEQ. With 4 bases clipped from V and 7 bases from J, the junction kept 11 bases outside the gene matches. The CDR3 loop spans 16 amino acids. The CDR3 sequence is CASSLPGLAGGQEQYF. The DNA of the CDR3 is TGTGCCAGCAGCCTACCTGGGCTAGCGGGAGGGCAAGAGCAGTACTTC.

The chain uses TRBV11-2 and TRBJ2-2; the match to TRBD2 covers 10 bases. V was pared by 3 bases and J by 4 bases, with 5 bases of the junction left unmatched. CDR1 and CDR2 (germline): SGHAT, FQNNGV. This CDR3 spans 16 amino acids. As DNA, the CDR3 is TGTGCCAGCAGCTTCTCTAGCGGGAGTGGCACCGGGGAGCTGTTTTTT. Protein product: CASSFSSGSGTGELFF.

For the CDR3, the DNA is TGTGCCCCTGGGGGGGATTCCCAGCCCCAGCATTTT. It yields the protein CAPGGDSQPQHF. V usage is TRBV28 and J usage is TRBJ1-5, with D tentatively TRBD1 (5 bases). The CDR3 length is 12 residues. CDR1 MDHEN and CDR2 SYDVKM come from the germline V gene. Trimming removed 11 bases at V and 7 bases at J, with 15 bases between. Filled out from reference TRBV28 and TRBJ1-5, the complete variable domain reads DVKVTQSSRYLVKRTGEKVFLECVQDMDHENMFWYRQDPGLGLRLIYFSYDVKMKEKGDIPEGYSVSREKKERFSLILESASTNQTSMYLCAPGGDSQPQHFGDGTRLSIL.

The V gene is TRBV5-1, the J gene TRBJ2-3; 7 positions match TRBD2. From germline, CDR1 is SGHRS and CDR2 YFSETQ. The V and J ends lost 5 bases and 2 bases, in that order; junction bases with no gene match: 11. The CDR3 is 16 residues long. The chain's CDR3 is CASRELAGTLTDTQYF. The CDR3 region has the DNA TGCGCCAGCAGGGAATTAGCGGGTACCCTCACAGATACGCAGTATTTT.

The CDR3 DNA sequence: TGTGCCAGCAGCTTATATTTTTCGAGGGACAGTCCCTACGAGCAGTACTTC. Protein sequence: CASSLYFSRDSPYEQYF. The chain has TRBV7-8 and TRBJ2-7, with 7 bases aligning to TRBD1. The CDR3 is made up of 17 amino acids. CDR1 SGHVS and CDR2 FQNEAQ come from the germline V gene. With 2 bases clipped from V and 2 bases from J, the junction kept 12 bases outside the gene matches.